The 2 T cell receptor beta chains reported below all come from one sample, sequenced in a study of cytomegalovirus exposure and HLA in healthy donors (dated by TCRdb to about 2017). The protocol used for the library was the immunoSEQ multiplex PCR assay. For the multiplex PCR, a mixture combining 60 forward primers for TCR Vbeta segments and 13 reverse primers for TCR Jbeta segments was used. Sourced from immuneACCESS, this table was stored by TCRdb with only in-frame sequences that have V and J called. A share of the clones is absent; for the studies checked, an unresolved V gene accounts for under half, and the remainder has no known explanation. The sample has some 130,000 clones on record, about four fifths of them singletons. 2% of the sample rests with the top ten. The sample was PBMCs. The receptors were sampled from a man aged 18 to 35 in good health and CMV-seronegative.

V gene TRBV5-3 combines with J gene TRBJ2-3, with TRBD2 identical over 10 bases. TRBV5-3 is classed as an ORF, of uncertain function. V trimming: 3 bases; J trimming: 3 bases; junction bases outside the gene matches: 28. The CDR3 loop spans 23 amino acids. CDR3 nucleotides: TGTGCCAGAAGCTGGGCCAGAGAATTACTAGCGGGAAAGGGCTCCTCCGGAACAGATACGCAGTATTTT. The encoded protein is CARSWARELLAGKGSSGTDTQYF.

This rearrangement joins TRBV4-2 to TRBJ2-1, with TRBD2 identical over 9 bases. Germline V lookup: CDR1 LGHNA, CDR2 YNFKEQ. Trimming took 2 bases from V and 4 from J; bases not matched to a gene: 6. The CDR3 loop spans 16 amino acids. The CDR3 DNA reads TGTGCCAGCAGCCAAAGACTAGCGGACAAATACAATGAGCAGTTCTTC. Its protein is CASSQRLADKYNEQFF.